A single sample gave rise to the 24 T cell receptor beta chains below, sequenced in a study of shared clonotypes between healthy human individuals. CD45RO-negative cells were positively selected for CCR7, leaving out terminally differentiated effector memory CD45RA+ cells. The method was immunoSEQ multiplex PCR; TCRdb's version includes in-frame clones alone and lacks a portion of them. The sample yields around 2,000,000 clones, about 95% seen once. The sample comprised naive CD8+ T cells sorted from blood. The receptor source for this set is a man between 18 and 29 years old in good health.

The V gene is TRBV10-3, the J gene TRBJ2-5, with D hard to call. The V gene lost 0 bases and the J gene lost 2 bases, with 7 bases spanning the gap. The CDR3 sequence is 14 residues long. The germline gives CDR1 ENHRY, CDR2 SYGVKD. CDR3 sequence reads: CAISESLAQETQYF. The CDR3, as DNA: TGTGCCATCAGTGAGTCCCTGGCGCAAGAGACCCAGTACTTC.

The chain carries TRBV6-5 and TRBJ2-1; D is perhaps TRBD1 (5 bases). CDR1 is MNHEY, CDR2 SVGAGI, per germline. V was shortened by 8 bases and J by 7 bases, with 18 bases between the two germline ends. The CDR3 sequence is 14 residues long. The CDR3 protein is CASFPTEPGNEQFF. The CDR3 nucleotides are TGTGCCAGCTTTCCCACGGAGCCAGGGAATGAGCAGTTCTTC.

This chain connects TRBV9 to TRBJ2-7, with TRBD2 matching over 7 bases. CDR1 and CDR2 from the germline V gene are SGDLS and YYNGEE. This CDR3 comprises 18 residues. V lost 0 bases and J lost 4; bases outside the gene matches: 16. The CDR3 protein is CASSVEDREASDTYEQYF. The DNA for the CDR3 is TGTGCCAGCAGCGTAGAAGACCGGGAGGCTAGCGACACATACGAGCAGTACTTC.

The chain couples TRBV28 to TRBJ1-1; 7 positions match TRBD1. This CDR3 has 16 amino acids. In germline, CDR1 is MDHEN, CDR2 SYDVKM. Losses at the gene ends were 3 bases for V and 1 base for J; bases not matched to a gene: 8. The CDR3 DNA is TGTGCCAGCAGTTTCGCATCGGGACAGCCGAACACTGAAGCTTTCTTT. Amino acid sequence: CASSFASGQPNTEAFF.

This clone was observed a handful of times. The chain is built from TRBV27 and TRBJ1-2; tentative D call: TRBD1 (5 bases). The ends were cut back, 8 bases at V and 4 bases at J, with 11 bases in the middle. There are 12 residues in the CDR3. Looked up from germline, CDR1 is MNHEY and CDR2 is SMNVEV (reference sequence). Written as DNA, the CDR3 is TGTGCCAGCCGCGGGACCACCTATGGCTACACCTTC. Protein sequence: CASRGTTYGYTF.

V gene TRBV2 combines with J gene TRBJ2-5; no clear D. Germline V gene lookup returns CDR1 SNHLY and CDR2 FYNNEI. Trimming stripped 3 bases from V and 1 base from J, with 6 bases between. There are 13 residues in the CDR3. The CDR3 region has the DNA TGTGCCAGCAGTGATAGGCTCCAAGAGACCCAGTACTTC. This gives the protein CASSDRLQETQYF.

The chain joins TRBV29-1 to TRBJ2-5; TRBD1 is a possible D gene (5 bases). The J call may be faulty, since TRBJ2-7 better matches the DNA end. From germline, CDR1 is SQVTM and CDR2 ANQGSEA. This CDR3 contains 12 residues. CDR3 nucleotides: TGCAGCGTTGAAGGGACATCTTACGAGCAGTACTTC. It specifies CSVEGTSYEQYF.

This clone appeared once. This same CDR3 is encoded by further DNA sequences in the sample. The chain has TRBV6-5 and TRBJ2-5; possible D gene TRBD2, 5 bases. Trimming stripped 2 bases from V and 1 base from J, with 8 bases between. The CDR3 extends over 14 amino acids. Germline V gives CDR1 MNHEY, CDR2 SVGAGI. The CDR3 region has the DNA TGTGCCAGCAGTTACGAGGGCAGCCAAGAGACCCAGTACTTC. Translated, it gives CASSYEGSQETQYF.

This rearrangement joins TRBV7-9 to TRBJ1-3, with 7 bases lining up with TRBD1. The CDR3 extends over 15 amino acids. CDR1 is SEHNR, CDR2 FQNEAQ, per germline (reference sequence). V trimming: 5 bases; J trimming: 3 bases; junction bases outside the gene matches: 7. CDR3 amino acids: CASSPIGQVGNTIYF. For the CDR3, the DNA is TGTGCCAGCAGCCCGATCGGACAGGTTGGAAACACCATATATTTT.

V usage is TRBV7-2 and J usage is TRBJ2-5; 8 nucleotides agree with TRBD2. J gave up 5 bases and V 0 bases, and 17 bases lay outside the gene matches. There are 19 residues in the CDR3. From germline, CDR1 is SGHTA and CDR2 FQGNSA. The CDR3 coding sequence is TGTGCCAGCAGCTTAGCGCGGCTAGCGGGCCCCCCGGGCCTGGAGACCCAGTACTTC. Translation gives CASSLARLAGPPGLETQYF.

This rearrangement joins TRBV4-1 to TRBJ2-4, with 8 bases fitting TRBD1. CDR1 is MGHRA, CDR2 YSYEKL, per germline. V was clipped by 3 bases and J by 8 bases; unmatched bases: 6. The CDR3 contains 14 residues. The CDR3 DNA reads as TGCGCCAGCAGCCATCCTGGGGGACAGGACATTCAGTACTTC. This translates into CASSHPGGQDIQYF.

Note on this clone: The same CDR3 can be traced to other DNA sequences in this sample. The V gene is TRBV6-4, the J gene TRBJ1-1; no definite D call. Trimming took off 0 bases at V and 1 base at J, with 3 bases between the two ends. Per germline, CDR1 MRHNA and CDR2 SNTAGT. The CDR3 runs 13 residues. The CDR3 region is CASSDSGNTEAFF. The CDR3 DNA is TGTGCCAGCAGTGACTCTGGGAACACTGAAGCTTTCTTT.

This clone showed up just a few times. The chain employs TRBV19 and TRBJ2-2; 7 nucleotides line up with TRBD1. Germline loops: CDR1 LNHDA, CDR2 SQIVND (reference sequence). The CDR3 consists of 14 residues. The V gene end was trimmed by 8 bases and the J gene end by 3 bases; junction bases not matched to a gene: 6. CDR3 in DNA: TGTGCCAGTTGCCGGGACAGAGACACCGGGGAGCTGTTTTTT. As protein: CASCRDRDTGELFF.

The rearrangement joins TRBV9 to TRBJ2-1; TRBD2 matches at 7 bases. The CDR3 sequence is 17 residues long. V lost 4 bases and J lost 1; bases outside the gene matches: 11. The germline V gene encodes CDR1 SGDLS and CDR2 YYNGEE. CDR3: CASSLRLALGSYNEQFF. DNA of the CDR3: TGTGCCAGCAGCCTCCGACTAGCCCTGGGGTCCTACAATGAGCAGTTCTTC.

This clone was seen a few times. Within the sample, other DNA sequences also encode this same CDR3. The chain uses TRBV6-5 and TRBJ1-2; TRBD1 agrees at 7 bases. The CDR3 extends over 14 amino acids. V was pared by 4 bases and J by 3 bases, with 5 bases of the junction left unmatched. CDR1 is MNHEY and CDR2 is SVGAGI in the germline V gene. The CDR3 region is CASSSEGAYYGYTF. In DNA, the CDR3 is TGTGCCAGCAGTTCAGAGGGGGCCTACTATGGCTACACCTTC.

The genes are TRBV11-2 and TRBJ1-1; tentatively, D is TRBD1 (6 bases). The germline CDR1 and CDR2 sequences are SGHAT and FQNNGV. The CDR3 extends over 15 amino acids. Trimming removed 4 bases from V and 3 bases from J, with 15 bases in between. CDR3 bases: TGTGCCAGCAGCTCCAAGACAGGAACCGACACTGAAGCTTTCTTT. Its translation: CASSSKTGTDTEAFF.

The chain recombines TRBV5-1 with TRBJ2-5, with TRBD2 matching 14 bases. The CDR3 loop spans 17 amino acids. Germline V lookup: CDR1 SGHRS, CDR2 YFSETQ. V gave up 3 bases and J gave up 0 bases; unmatched junction bases: 4. CDR3 in amino acids: CASSYGLAGGNQETQYF. In DNA, the CDR3 is TGCGCCAGCAGCTACGGACTAGCGGGAGGTAACCAAGAGACCCAGTACTTC.

The rearrangement links TRBV11-2 to TRBJ2-3, with D perhaps matching TRBD1 (6 bases). Germline V gene sequence: CDR1 SGHAT, CDR2 FQNNGV. Trimming removed 1 base from V and 2 bases from J, with 16 bases in between. This CDR3 has 17 amino acids. The CDR3 DNA follows: TGTGCCAGCAGCTTAGGAGGGGGTTGGGGAGCCACAGATACGCAGTATTTT. Its protein product is CASSLGGGWGATDTQYF. Drawing the rest from reference TRBV11-2 and TRBJ2-3, the complete variable domain is EAGVAQSPRYKIIEKRQSVAFWCNPISGHATLYWYQQILGQGPKLLIQFQNNGVVDDSQLPKDRFSAERLKGVDSTLKIQPAKLEDSAVYLCASSLGGGWGATDTQYFGPGTRLTVL.

The V gene is TRBV11-2, the J gene TRBJ2-3; TRBD2 matches at 9 bases. Germline V lookup: CDR1 SGHAT, CDR2 FQNNGV. The CDR3 runs to 15 residues. The J segment lost 1 base and the V segment lost 4 bases, leaving 3 bases of the junction unmatched. As DNA, the CDR3 is TGTGCCAGCAGCTCACAGCGGGGGGGCACAGATACGCAGTATTTT. This gives the protein CASSSQRGGTDTQYF.

The sample holds one count of this clone. V gene TRBV6-5 combines with J gene TRBJ2-1; D is unclear. Looked up from germline, CDR1 is MNHEY and CDR2 is SVGAGI. The CDR3 runs 13 residues. V shed 4 bases and J shed 8 bases, with 12 bases lying between them. CDR3 DNA: TGTGCCAGCAGTTGGGATCAGGAGTATGAGCAGTTCTTC. It yields the protein CASSWDQEYEQFF.

The chain carries TRBV5-1 and TRBJ2-3, with TRBD2 matching over 8 bases. Germline CDR1 is SGHRS and CDR2 is YFSETQ. V was pared by 4 bases and J by 4 bases, with 14 bases of the junction left unmatched. CDR3 length equals 17 residues. CDR3: CASSPHGRGGSADTQYF. The CDR3 DNA reads TGCGCCAGCAGCCCTCACGGTCGGGGGGGCAGCGCAGATACGCAGTATTTT.

V usage is TRBV5-6 and J usage is TRBJ2-1, with 11 bases aligning to TRBD2. The CDR3 runs 15 residues. Germline trimming cut 3 bases from V and 9 bases from J; bases unmatched to any gene: 8. From germline, CDR1 is SGHDT and CDR2 YYEEEE. The CDR3 sequence is CASSSTSGIRIEQFF. Written as DNA, the CDR3 is TGTGCCAGCAGCTCGACTAGCGGGATTCGTATTGAGCAGTTCTTC. The complete variable domain, with remaining parts taken from reference TRBV5-6 and TRBJ2-1, reads DAGVTQSPTHLIKTRGQQVTLRCSPKSGHDTVSWYQQALGQGPQFIFQYYEEEERQRGNFPDRFSGHQFPNYSSELNVNALLLGDSALYLCASSSTSGIRIEQFFGPGTRLTVL.

The V call is TRBV7-9, the J call TRBJ2-3; 7 bases match TRBD2. J lost 4 bases, V lost 6 bases, and 10 bases had no gene match. The CDR3 runs 15 residues. Looked up from germline, CDR1 is SEHNR and CDR2 is FQNEAQ (reference sequence). In DNA form, the CDR3 reads TGTGCCAGCAGTCACGGACTAGATTGGTCAGATACGCAGTATTTT. It yields the protein CASSHGLDWSDTQYF.

The chain uses TRBV7-9 and TRBJ2-7; the D gene is possibly TRBD1 (6 bases). Germline assignment: CDR1 SEHNR and CDR2 FQNEAQ (reference sequence). The V gene lost 5 bases and the J gene lost 3 bases, with 14 bases spanning the gap. The length of the CDR3 is 14 residues. For the CDR3, the DNA is TGTGCCAGCAGCCCCCCCGGACAGCTCTACGAGCAGTACTTC. Encoded protein: CASSPPGQLYEQYF.